The 4 T cell receptor beta chains presented below share a single source sample, sequenced in a study of T cell changes during pregnancy in multiple sclerosis. Assay used: immunoSEQ multiplex PCR; TCRdb lists only in-frame clones, some missing. The sample lists approximately 20,000 clones, 86% occurring once. Sequencing used CD8+ T cells from peripheral blood mononuclear cells, obtained in the third trimester of pregnancy. All receptors come from a female donor in good health, enrolled as a control in a pregnancy study.

Only a few counts were recorded for this clone. The chain employs TRBV19 and TRBJ1-2, with TRBD1 identical over 7 bases. The CDR3 is 15 amino acids. Germline CDR1 and CDR2: LNHDA and SQIVND (reference sequence). V was pared by 1 base and J by 8 bases, with 10 bases of the junction left unmatched. The CDR3 DNA reads as TGTGCCAGTAGTATAGTAATTGGGACAGTGCTCGGCTACACCTTC. The encoded protein is CASSIVIGTVLGYTF.

V usage is TRBV7-6 and J usage is TRBJ2-5; tentatively, D is TRBD1 (6 bases). This CDR3 spans 14 amino acids. Trimming took 0 bases from V and 5 from J, leaving 10 bases between them. Germline V gives CDR1 SGHVS, CDR2 FNYEAQ. CDR3 nucleotides: TGTGCCAGCAGCTTAGCGGGGGCCGGGGAGACCCAGTACTTC. Its protein is CASSLAGAGETQYF.

V usage is TRBV7-3 and J usage is TRBJ1-3, with D perhaps TRBD1 (5 bases). Germline V gives CDR1 SGHTA, CDR2 FQGTGA. The CDR3 has 13 residues. V shed 5 bases and J shed 8 bases, with 13 bases lying between them. CDR3 sequence (DNA): TGTGCCAGCAGCCGGGACTCCTTGGACACCATATATTTT. Translation gives CASSRDSLDTIYF.

This clone was detected only once. The CDR3 DNA sequence: TGTGCCAGCAGCTCCGGGGTGGCGTACGAGCAGTACTTC. Translation: CASSSGVAYEQYF. The V call is TRBV11-2, the J call TRBJ2-7; D is possibly TRBD2 (5 bases). Germline-derived CDR1 and CDR2 are SGHAT and FQNNGV. Trimming pared 4 bases from V and 4 bases from J, leaving 11 bases between. The CDR3 contains 13 residues.